This passage covers 4 T cell receptor beta chains from one sample sequenced in a study of shared clonotypes between healthy human individuals. The repertoire was sequenced with immunoSEQ multiplex PCR; TCRdb's copy has only in-frame clones and lacks some. The top ten clones hold around 1.5% of a sample with some 1 million clones, about 70% of them seen once. The sequenced sample consisted of memory CD4+ T cells sorted from blood. Regarding subset: CD45RA-negative fraction. These receptors were collected from a man aged 18 to 29 in good health.

The rearrangement joins TRBV28 to TRBJ2-7, with D perhaps being TRBD1 or TRBD2 (5 bases each). Trimming pared 2 bases from V and 7 bases from J, leaving 12 bases between. The V gene's germline CDR1 is MDHEN and CDR2 SYDVKM. The CDR3 loop spans 13 amino acids. In nucleotides, the CDR3 is TGTGCCAGCAGTTTACAGGGCTCGGGGGAGCAGTACTTC. This codes for CASSLQGSGEQYF.

This clone has a handful of counts. This chain connects TRBV9 to TRBJ1-1; no definite D call. This CDR3 contains 13 residues. CDR1 is SGDLS and CDR2 is YYNGEE in the germline V gene. V dropped 4 bases and J dropped 1 base, with 8 bases sitting between them. This CDR3 is CASSSRGNTEAFF. Written as DNA, the CDR3 is TGTGCCAGCAGCTCCCGCGGGAACACTGAAGCTTTCTTT. Full variable domain (remainder filled in from reference TRBV9 and TRBJ1-1): DSGVTQTPKHLITATGQRVTLRCSPRSGDLSVYWYQQSLDQGLQFLIQYYNGEERAKGNILERFSAQQFPDLHSELNLSSLELGDSALYFCASSSRGNTEAFFGQGTRLTVV.

The rearrangement uses TRBV5-4 and TRBJ2-7, with TRBD1 as a possible D gene (5 bases). Germline CDR1 and CDR2: SGHNT and YYREEE (reference sequence). Between the trimmed V and J ends, which lost 0 bases and 2 bases, there was a span of 12 bases. The length of the CDR3 is 15 residues. CDR3 DNA: TGTGCCAGCAGCTTGGACAGGCAGGAAACCTACGAGCAGTACTTC. Its protein is CASSLDRQETYEQYF.

V and J are TRBV7-2 and TRBJ2-7; 7 bases are a match to TRBD2. The CDR3 is made up of 14 amino acids. With 4 bases clipped from V and 2 bases from J, the junction kept 5 bases outside the gene matches. The germline V gene has CDR1 SGHTA and CDR2 FQGNSA. The CDR3 DNA is TGTGCCAGCAGCTCCGGGACTACCCCCTACGAGCAGTACTTC. Translated: CASSSGTTPYEQYF.